The 30 T cell receptor beta chains listed next were all sequenced from one sample in a study of blood T cells in healthy people across ages. A sample-barcoded 5' primer and a J-beta primer mix were used in a second PCR of about 7 to 12 cycles. MiXCR, run by TCRdb on the 5' RACE reads, gives a single entry per CDR3 protein. The data contain about 720,000 distinct CDR3 sequences, 22% of them singletons. Sequenced material: blood. Every receptor here comes from a man in his 70s in good health.

The gene calls are TRBV28 and TRBJ1-6; tentatively, D is TRBD1 (6 bases). V lost 5 bases and J 9 bases, leaving 17 bases between the germline ends. The germline gives CDR1 MDHEN, CDR2 SYDVKM. The CDR3 length is 15 residues. DNA of the CDR3: TGTGCCAGCAGTATGGCTGACAGGTTGGCTTCACCCCTCCACTTT. This codes for CASSMADRLASPLHF. The complete variable domain, with remaining parts taken from reference TRBV28 and TRBJ1-6, reads DVKVTQSSRYLVKRTGEKVFLECVQDMDHENMFWYRQDPGLGLRLIYFSYDVKMKEKGDIPEGYSVSREKKERFSLILESASTNQTSMYLCASSMADRLASPLHFGNGTRLTVT.

CDR3 sequence: CASSRLDGEEYF. The DNA of the CDR3 is TGTGCCAGCTCACGCCTGGACGGAGAAGAGTACTTC. This chain connects TRBV18 to TRBJ2-5; D is unresolved. The CDR3 is made up of 12 amino acids. Germline values: CDR1 KGHSH, CDR2 LQKENI. V lost 4 bases and J lost 12, with 15 bases in between.

Many counts were recorded for this clonotype. The V call is TRBV20-1, the J call TRBJ2-5; 7 bases match TRBD2. This CDR3 spans 15 amino acids. V lost 0 bases and J lost 3; bases outside the gene matches: 7. Germline V lookup: CDR1 DFQATT, CDR2 SNEGSKA (reference sequence). The CDR3 nucleotides read TGCAGTGCTAGAGACGCGGGAGATCCAAAAGAGACCCAGTACTTC. Residues: CSARDAGDPKETQYF.

The rearrangement uses TRBV29-1 and TRBJ2-7, with D unclear. In germline, CDR1 is SQVTM, CDR2 ANQGSEA. The CDR3 is 10 amino acids. V was shortened by 6 bases and J by 0 bases, with 3 bases between the two germline ends. As DNA, the CDR3 is TGCAGCGTCCTCTCCTACGAGCAGTACTTC. Translated, it gives CSVLSYEQYF.

The table lists this clonotype with many counts. The J gene is TRBJ2-7, the V gene TRBV20-1; the match to TRBD2 covers 11 bases. Judging by the DNA end, TRBJ2-1 fits better; the J call may be wrong. The CDR3 loop spans 14 amino acids. The germline gives CDR1 DFQATT, CDR2 SNEGSKA (reference sequence). CDR3 sequence: CSATPSGRINEQFF. In DNA form, the CDR3 reads TGCAGTGCTACCCCTAGCGGGAGGATCAATGAGCAGTTCTTC.

This chain joins TRBV28 and TRBJ2-3; TRBD2 might be the D (7 bases). Trimming cost V 7 bases and J 4 bases, with 18 bases left between them. There are 15 residues in the CDR3. Germline V gives CDR1 MDHEN, CDR2 SYDVKM. The DNA of the CDR3 is TGTGCCAGCACGCCGCCGGGCGGGGGCTCAGATACGCAGTATTTT. Its translation: CASTPPGGGSDTQYF.

This clonotype was detected a few times. The V and J genes are TRBV10-2 and TRBJ2-3, with D unresolved. Trimming shortened V by 2 bases and J by 1 base, and 10 bases separated the two germline ends. The V gene's germline CDR1 is WSHSY and CDR2 SAAADI. The CDR3 runs 15 residues. The CDR3 protein is CASSERKSGTDTQYF. Here the CDR3 DNA reads TGCGCCAGCAGTGAGCGGAAATCCGGCACAGATACGCAGTATTTT.

The rearrangement links TRBV15 to TRBJ1-6; 7 positions match TRBD1. This CDR3 region has 16 residues. The germline CDR1 and CDR2 sequences are LNHNV and YYDKDF (reference sequence). Trimming took 4 bases from V and 7 from J; bases not matched to a gene: 10. In nucleotides, the CDR3 is TGTGCCACCAGCATTCTACAGGGGCCCCTAAATTCACCCCTCCACTTT. Its translation: CATSILQGPLNSPLHF.

J is TRBJ1-1 and V is TRBV27; 7 bases are a match to TRBD1. CDR1 and CDR2 from the germline V gene are MNHEY and SMNVEV (reference sequence). V shed 7 bases, J shed 7 bases, and the junction held 12 bases outside the gene matches. The CDR3 covers 14 residues. The DNA of the CDR3 is TGTGCCAGCACCGAAGGGGGCGGCTGGGGTGAAGCTTTCTTT. It yields the protein CASTEGGGWGEAFF.

The V gene is TRBV6-6, the J gene TRBJ1-1; maybe TRBD1 (6 bases). Germline loops: CDR1 MNHNY, CDR2 SVGAGI (reference sequence). V was clipped by 0 bases and J by 4 bases, with 18 bases between them. The CDR3 has 17 amino acids. The CDR3 reads CASSYSSTGLGGTEAFF. The DNA of the CDR3 is TGTGCCAGCAGTTACTCTAGTACAGGGTTGGGAGGCACTGAAGCTTTCTTT.

There are a few counts of this clonotype. The chain joins TRBV6-5 to TRBJ1-4, with TRBD1 matching over 7 bases. The CDR3 consists of 16 residues. V was pared by 2 bases and J by 7 bases, with 10 bases of the junction left unmatched. In germline, CDR1 is MNHEY, CDR2 SVGAGI. This CDR3 is CASSYTGTELFEKLFF. The CDR3 DNA is TGTGCCAGCAGTTACACCGGGACAGAACTTTTTGAAAAACTGTTTTTT.

This chain links TRBV20-1 with TRBJ2-7; D uncertain. The CDR3 has 11 amino acids. Trimming removed 6 bases from V and 6 bases from J, with 12 bases in between. Per germline, CDR1 DFQATT and CDR2 SNEGSKA (reference sequence). CDR3 bases: TGCAGTGCCCCAGACGAGTTCGAGCAGTACTTC. Translating it yields CSAPDEFEQYF.

As to this clonotype: The CDR3 end shows no conserved phenylalanine or tryptophan, and so a read error is likely. This CDR3 reads CSARDGALVGDTQYS. Here the CDR3 DNA reads TGCAGTGCTAGAGATGGGGCACTAGTCGGAGATACGCAGTATTCT. This chain uses TRBV20-1 with TRBJ2-3; D might be TRBD1 or TRBD2, each matching 5 bases. The V gene's germline CDR1 is DFQATT and CDR2 SNEGSKA (reference sequence). The ends were cut back, 0 bases at V and 5 bases at J, with 15 bases in the middle. This CDR3 spans 15 amino acids.

For this clonotype: A junction boundary mismatches the germline segment, possibly from a read error. The CDR3 is CATSYYSRSQETQYF. The CDR3 DNA sequence: TGTGCCACCAGTTACTACAGCAGGTCCCAAGAGACCCAGTACTTC. The chain joins TRBV6-5 to TRBJ2-5; no clear D gene. Germline V gene data show CDR1 as MNHEY and CDR2 as SVGAGI. The CDR3 has 15 amino acids.

The gene calls are TRBV7-3 and TRBJ2-5, with 7 bases fitting TRBD1. In germline, CDR1 is SGHTA, CDR2 FQGTGA. The V segment lost 2 bases and the J segment 3 bases; nucleotides outside the gene matches: 9. The CDR3 extends over 16 amino acids. The CDR3 DNA is TGTGCCAGCAGCTTAGTAGGTGGGGGACAGAAAGAGACCCAGTACTTC. Its translation: CASSLVGGGQKETQYF.

The V and J genes are TRBV12-3 or TRBV12-4 and TRBJ1-4; no firm D call. CDR3 length equals 14 residues. V shed 1 base and J shed 4 bases, with 7 bases lying between them. CDR3 region: CASSLGTSNEKLFF. CDR3 bases: TGTGCCAGCAGTTTAGGGACGAGTAATGAAAAACTGTTTTTT.

The chain carries TRBV19 and TRBJ2-3; D is possibly TRBD2 (5 bases). The CDR3 extends over 12 amino acids. The germline V gene has CDR1 LNHDA and CDR2 SQIVND (reference sequence). V lost 2 bases, J lost 9 bases, and 9 bases lay in between. The chain's CDR3 is CASSIWRGTQYF. The CDR3 nucleotides are TGTGCCAGTAGTATATGGAGAGGGACGCAGTATTTT.

This clonotype was seen once. The chain is built from TRBV6-1 and TRBJ2-5; possibly TRBD2 for D (6 bases). Germline-derived CDR1 and CDR2 are MNHNS and SASEGT. The V end lost 4 bases, the J end lost 4 bases, and 13 bases lay between the germline ends. The CDR3 loop spans 14 amino acids. CDR3 DNA sequence: TGTGCCAGCAGTGGTCCCGGGACTCGAGAGACCCAGTACTTC. Translated: CASSGPGTRETQYF.

This clonotype was seen more than once but under ten times. V gene TRBV30 combines with J gene TRBJ2-3; D possibly corresponds to TRBD2 (5 bases). Germline V gene sequence: CDR1 GTSNPN, CDR2 SVGIG (reference sequence). With 2 bases removed from V and 2 bases from J, the gap between germline ends came to 17 bases. The CDR3 extends over 16 amino acids. The CDR3 nucleotides are TGTGCCTGGAGTAAGGACTTGGCTAGTTCCACAGATACGCAGTATTTT. As protein: CAWSKDLASSTDTQYF.

This clonotype was counted a few times. V and J are TRBV29-1 and TRBJ1-3, with 8 bases identical to TRBD1. This CDR3 comprises 13 residues. Trimming at V came to 6 bases and at J to 7 bases, leaving 8 bases not matched to a gene. CDR1 and CDR2 (germline): SQVTM, ANQGSEA. CDR3 amino acids: CSVATGVGNTIYF. The CDR3 DNA reads TGCAGCGTCGCGACAGGGGTCGGGAACACCATATATTTT.

The CDR3 reads CASSNRLGTEPTKLFF. As DNA, the CDR3 is TGTGCCAGCTCTAATCGCTTAGGGACAGAGCCAACTAAACTGTTTTTT. The genes are TRBV6-5 and TRBJ1-4; TRBD1 aligns across 7 bases. Germline-derived CDR1 and CDR2 are MNHEY and SVGAGI. CDR3 length equals 16 residues. The junction had 20 bases not matched to a gene; V was cut back by 8 bases and J by 11 bases.

This clonotype came up a few times. The chain couples TRBV6-4 to TRBJ2-3; D unresolved. The germline gives CDR1 MRHNA, CDR2 SNTAGT. The CDR3 extends over 16 amino acids. The ends were cut back, 0 bases at V and 6 bases at J, with 16 bases in the middle. CDR3 region: CASSDSWVTRPDTQYF. The CDR3 DNA is TGTGCCAGCAGTGACTCTTGGGTGACGAGGCCCGATACGCAGTATTTT.

J is TRBJ2-7 and V is TRBV12-3 or TRBV12-4; TRBD1 matches 9 bases. The ends lost 1 base at V and 5 bases at J; junction bases unmatched: 6. This CDR3 contains 15 residues. CDR3 protein: CASSLVGQGHNEQYF. Written as DNA, the CDR3 is TGTGCCAGCAGTTTAGTTGGACAGGGGCACAACGAGCAGTACTTC.

This clonotype was detected only a few times. The V gene is TRBV10-1, the J gene TRBJ2-2, with no clear D. Germline V lookup: CDR1 WNHNN, CDR2 SYGVQD (reference sequence). This CDR3 comprises 14 residues. Deletions cut 4 bases from V and 3 bases from J, with 9 bases between. The CDR3 is CASSVGKDTGELFF. CDR3 nucleotide sequence: TGCGCCAGCAGTGTGGGGAAGGACACCGGGGAGCTGTTTTTT.

The gene calls are TRBV21-1 and TRBJ2-5; the DNA was not compared with TRBD1, the D call given in the table. TRBV21-1 is listed as a pseudogene. CDR3 length: 15 residues. CDR3 sequence reads: CASSIRQGAQETQYF. The CDR3, as DNA: TGTGCCAGCAGCATAAGACAGGGCGCCCAAGAGACCCAGTACTTC.

This clonotype was counted between two and nine times. The V call is TRBV5-5, the J call TRBJ2-1; a possible D gene is TRBD2 (7 bases). V lost 3 bases and J lost 2, with 18 bases in between. This CDR3 comprises 17 residues. Germline V gene data show CDR1 as SGHKS and CDR2 as YYEKEE (reference sequence). As DNA, the CDR3 is TGTGCCAGCAGCTCCGAGTCGGGGGGCGGACCCTACAATGAGCAGTTCTTC. Translation: CASSSESGGGPYNEQFF.

The V and J genes are TRBV7-2 and TRBJ2-3, with 9 bases lining up with TRBD1. V was clipped by 1 base and J by 4 bases; unmatched bases: 3. Germline CDR1 and CDR2: SGHTA and FQGNSA. CDR3 length: 15 amino acids. The CDR3 spells CASSLEDRGADTQYF. CDR3 nucleotides: TGTGCCAGCAGCTTAGAGGACAGGGGAGCAGATACGCAGTATTTT.

This rearrangement joins TRBV28 to TRBJ2-3; D is perhaps TRBD2 (6 bases). The V end was cut by 5 bases, the J end by 4 bases, with 22 bases between. Germline lookup yields CDR1 MDHEN and CDR2 SYDVKM. The CDR3 contains 17 residues. The CDR3 DNA follows: TGTGCCAGCAGTCCTCGCCACGCGGGGTGGGTGGCAGATACGCAGTATTTT. Translation gives CASSPRHAGWVADTQYF.

The chain combines TRBV20-1 with TRBJ2-5; the D gene is possibly TRBD1 (6 bases). The CDR3 runs 13 residues. V was pared by 5 bases and J by 1 base, with 11 bases between. Germline CDR1 DFQATT, CDR2 SNEGSKA (reference sequence). DNA of the CDR3: TGCAGTGCTTCTCGACAGGCCCAAGAGACCCAGTACTTC. Protein: CSASRQAQETQYF.

This chain joins TRBV6-5 and TRBJ2-1, with D possibly TRBD1 on 5 matching bases. The CDR3 loop spans 14 amino acids. The V gene's germline CDR1 is MNHEY and CDR2 SVGAGI. The V end was cut by 7 bases, the J end by 8 bases, with 18 bases between. CDR3: CASKGSLVHYEQFF. In nucleotides, the CDR3 is TGTGCCAGCAAGGGGTCTCTGGTTCACTATGAGCAGTTCTTC.